Described below is a single T cell receptor (beta chain) sequence and its context. What it binds is unknown. In the PCR, 60 Vbeta and 13 Jbeta primers were used. Assay used: immunoSEQ multiplex PCR; TCRdb lists only in-frame clones, some missing. The profile shows roughly 130,000 clones, approximately 80% of them singletons. CDR3 size: 14 residues. CDR1 is SGHRS, CDR2 YFSETQ, per germline. Trimming removed 0 bases from V and 0 bases from J, with 7 bases in between. The sample is drawn from a study of cytomegalovirus exposure and HLA in healthy donors. Study-wide findings and caveats: CMV serostatus was the only recorded immune exposure for donors. Confirmation in vitro established that a few CMV-associated chains were specific for CMV antigens.

The receptor comes from a male donor in good health and CMV-seronegative. This chain links TRBV5-1 with TRBJ2-7; D remains unclear. The sample comprised PBMCs. DNA for the CDR3: TGCGCCAGCAGCTTGGCCCGTAGCTCCTACGAGCAGTACTTC. Its translation is CASSLARSSYEQYF.